The text below deals with one T cell receptor beta chain. Its specificity is unknown. The 5'RACE method, run with constant-segment primers, produced TCR alpha and TCR beta cDNA libraries (carrying sample barcodes and UMIs). Via MiXCR, TCRdb re-called the 5' RACE reads, giving one row per CDR3 protein. The sample holds 270,000 or so distinct CDR3 sequences; over 15% are singletons and the top ten take around 21%. The sample is drawn from a study of T-cell memory formation after mild COVID-19. General study results and limits: Mainly CM and EM harbored the contracting CD4+ clones; mainly EMRA harbored the CD8+ ones.

Sequencing was done on a sample of PBMCs or a T cell subset sorted from them (not recorded which). The clonotype was recovered from a man younger than 30 who had mild COVID-19 (a few samples of this study predate the infection). Cell type and time point are not known.

The CDR3 loop is CASSPPGPYTQYF. CDR3 bases: TGTGCCAGCTCACCACCGGGTCCCTATACGCAGTATTTT. The gene calls are TRBV18 and TRBJ2-3; D not resolved. The V end was cut by 0 bases, the J end by 7 bases, with 8 bases between. The germline gives CDR1 KGHSH, CDR2 LQKENI. CDR3 length: 13 residues.